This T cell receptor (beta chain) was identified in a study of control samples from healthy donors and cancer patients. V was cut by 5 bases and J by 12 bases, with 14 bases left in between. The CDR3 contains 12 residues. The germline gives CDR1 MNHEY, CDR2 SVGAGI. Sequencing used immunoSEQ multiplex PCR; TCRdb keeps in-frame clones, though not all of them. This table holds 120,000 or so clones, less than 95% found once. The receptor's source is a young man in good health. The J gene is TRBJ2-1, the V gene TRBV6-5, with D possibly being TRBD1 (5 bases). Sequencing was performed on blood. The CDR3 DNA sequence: TGTGCCAGCAGTAACGGACATGGCGCGCAGTTCTTC. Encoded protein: CASSNGHGAQFF.